This T cell receptor (beta chain) comes out of a study of regulatory T cells in long-lasting Graves disease. CDR1 and CDR2 (germline): SGHTA, FQGTGA. Trimming took off 2 bases at V and 3 bases at J, with 7 bases between the two ends. The CDR3 extends over 13 amino acids. This clonotype occurred many times. Time point of the sample: newly diagnosed GD, antithyroid drugs for less than 3 months. PBMC RNA served as the TCR library source. Construction of the TCR beta libraries employed iRepertoire HTBI primers in conjunction with Arm-PCR of CDR3 regions. A single record per CDR3 protein comes from TCRdb applying MiXCR to the multiplex PCR reads. Of roughly 500,000 distinct CDR3 sequences in the sample, about 11% were seen once. In addition, the sample was reused for a study of T cells in Graves' hyperthyroidism and ophthalmopathy.

Sequencing was performed on peripheral blood mononuclear cells (PBMCs), taken at new diagnosis, from a patient treated with antithyroid drugs. The clonotype was recovered from a young woman with Graves disease. The chain links TRBV7-3 to TRBJ1-1; possible D gene TRBD1, 5 bases. The CDR3 loop reads CASSLDSYTEAFF. CDR3 DNA sequence: TGTGCCAGCAGCTTAGACAGCTACACTGAAGCTTTCTTT.